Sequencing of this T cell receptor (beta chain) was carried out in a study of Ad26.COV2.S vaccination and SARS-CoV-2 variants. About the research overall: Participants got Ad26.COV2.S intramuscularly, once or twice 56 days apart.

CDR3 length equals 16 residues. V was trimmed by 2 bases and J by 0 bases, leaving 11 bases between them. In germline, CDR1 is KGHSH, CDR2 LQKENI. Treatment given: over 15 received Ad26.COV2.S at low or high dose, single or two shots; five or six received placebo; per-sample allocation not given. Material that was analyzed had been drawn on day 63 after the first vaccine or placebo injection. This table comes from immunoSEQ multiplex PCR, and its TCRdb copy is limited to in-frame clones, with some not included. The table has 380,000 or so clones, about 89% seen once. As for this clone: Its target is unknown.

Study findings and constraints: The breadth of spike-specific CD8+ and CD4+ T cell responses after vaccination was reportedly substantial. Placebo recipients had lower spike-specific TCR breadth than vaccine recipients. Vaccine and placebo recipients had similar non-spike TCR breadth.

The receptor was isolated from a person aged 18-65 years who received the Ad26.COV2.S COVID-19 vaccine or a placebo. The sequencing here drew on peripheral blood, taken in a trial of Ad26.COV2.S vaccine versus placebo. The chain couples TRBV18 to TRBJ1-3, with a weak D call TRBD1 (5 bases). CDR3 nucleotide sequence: TGTGCCAGCTCACCATCGAAGGGGAACTCTGGAAACACCATATATTTT. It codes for CASSPSKGNSGNTIYF.